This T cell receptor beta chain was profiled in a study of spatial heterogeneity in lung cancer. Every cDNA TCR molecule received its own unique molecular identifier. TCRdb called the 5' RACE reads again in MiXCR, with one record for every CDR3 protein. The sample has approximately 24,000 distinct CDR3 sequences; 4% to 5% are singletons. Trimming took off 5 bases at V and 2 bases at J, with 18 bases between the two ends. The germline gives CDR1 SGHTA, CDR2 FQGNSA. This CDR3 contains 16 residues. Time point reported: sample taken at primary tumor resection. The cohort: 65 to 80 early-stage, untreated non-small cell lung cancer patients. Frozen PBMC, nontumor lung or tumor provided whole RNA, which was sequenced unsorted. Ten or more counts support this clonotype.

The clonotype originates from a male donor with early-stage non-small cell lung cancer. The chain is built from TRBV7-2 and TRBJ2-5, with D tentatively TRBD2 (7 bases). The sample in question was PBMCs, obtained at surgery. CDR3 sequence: CASSKVRRGLQETQYF. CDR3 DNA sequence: TGTGCCAGCAGCAAGGTGCGGCGGGGGCTTCAAGAGACCCAGTACTTC.